There are many counts of the clone carrying this TCR beta chain. This specimen comes from a study of T cells after yellow fever vaccination. TCR cDNA, made by 5'RACE template switching, carried an added universal primer site and UMIs. Each CDR3 protein is one row after TCRdb ran MiXCR on the 5' RACE reads. The profile shows about 320,000 distinct CDR3 sequences, 3.5% to 4.5% of them singletons. This CDR3 spans 13 amino acids. The V and J ends lost 1 base and 8 bases respectively, with 8 bases between them. The germline V gene encodes CDR1 SGHTA and CDR2 FQGNSA. Sample: PBMCs, taken 15 days after the yellow fever booster vaccination. This clonotype was sampled from a man aged 18 to 35 who received the YFV17D yellow fever vaccine. The chain carries TRBV7-2 and TRBJ1-4; no reliable D call. CDR3 residues: CASSLGAAEKLFF. In nucleotides, the CDR3 is TGTGCCAGCAGCTTAGGCGCCGCCGAAAAACTGTTTTTT.